This record looks at one TCR beta chain sequence and its context. The antigen is undetermined. The CDR3 extends over 15 amino acids. Trimming pared 3 bases from V and 10 bases from J, leaving 16 bases between. Looked up from germline, CDR1 is MNHEY and CDR2 is SMNVEV (reference sequence). The method was immunoSEQ multiplex PCR; TCRdb's version includes in-frame clones alone and lacks a portion of them. The profile shows about 150,000 clones, less than 95% of them singletons. The data are from a study of T cell responses to AZD1222 COVID-19 vaccine. Overall study findings and caveats: Reports say nearly half of spike-specific TCRs go after unmutated variant regions. Spike as a whole was targeted by vaccine-associated CD4 TCRs, dominant at 160-218 and 743-854. Donors, mostly white British, included more females; clonal diversity was possibly underestimated.

The J gene is TRBJ1-6, the V gene TRBV27; perhaps TRBD1 as D (5 bases). This TCR derives from an adult in good health. Sequences were derived from peripheral blood, sampled on day 0 of AZD1222 vaccination. DNA of the CDR3: TGTGCCAGCAGTTTTGGTGTCGGGACCGAATCACCCCTCCACTTT. Translating gives CASSFGVGTESPLHF.